This T cell receptor beta chain was identified during a study of T cell repertoires in cytomegalovirus infection. Study overall: Through public TCR beta signatures, both CMV infection and matching HLA type were indicated.

This clonotype showed up just a few times. TCRdb reanalysed the reads using MiXCR and keeps one entry per CDR3 protein. This table has about 490,000 distinct CDR3 sequences, 11% appearing once. The germline V and J ends were trimmed by 6 bases and 7 bases, with 13 bases remaining between them. Germline V gene lookup returns CDR1 MNHEY and CDR2 SMNVEV (reference sequence). The CDR3 consists of 13 residues. Sequencing was performed on PBMCs. The TCR comes from a human donor in good health (CMV status not recorded). Some clones in this sample may be carry-over from other donors' samples. This chain connects TRBV27 to TRBJ2-1; the D gene is possibly TRBD1 (6 bases). The CDR3 reads CASSTTGKNEQFF. CDR3 in DNA: TGTGCCAGCAGCACCACAGGGAAGAATGAGCAGTTCTTC.